This TCR beta chain emerged from a study of regulatory T cells in long-lasting Graves disease. Across the study: For under 3 months, newly diagnosed Graves' patients had been taking antithyroid drugs.

Per germline, CDR1 DFQATT and CDR2 SNEGSKA (reference sequence). With V trimmed by 5 bases and J by 1 base, 12 bases remained unmatched. The CDR3 extends over 17 amino acids. For this clonotype: Its antigen remains unidentified.

Time point given: newly diagnosed GD, antithyroid drugs for less than 3 months. PBMCs were the source of the RNA used for TCR sequencing. Study conclusions and caveats: TCR diversity was lower in persistent than newly diagnosed Graves' disease. Accuracy may have suffered from the small sample size.

In building TCR beta libraries, iRepertoire HTBI primers were used together with Arm-PCR of CDR3 regions. TCRdb reanalysed the multiplex PCR reads using MiXCR and keeps one entry per CDR3 protein. The sample includes hundreds of thousands of distinct CDR3 sequences, roughly a sixth of them seen just once. The data were also submitted as part of a second study, on T cells in Graves' hyperthyroidism and ophthalmopathy. That source adds: Newly diagnosed patients aged 18 to 65 had hyperthyroidism of under 2 months' duration.

The TCR comes from a man in his forties or fifties with Graves disease. The material sequenced was peripheral blood mononuclear cells (PBMCs), taken at new diagnosis, from a patient treated with antithyroid drugs. The chain joins TRBV20-1 to TRBJ1-5; 9 bases fit TRBD1. CDR3 sequence (DNA): TGCAGTGCTCTCCCGGGACAGGGTTTAGTAAGCAATCAGCCCCAGCATTTT. This translates into CSALPGQGLVSNQPQHF.